The source of this TCR beta chain is a study of cytomegalovirus exposure and HLA in healthy donors. Study information: A subsequent analysis reported that the approximately 120 validation repertoires were produced on the same platform that had also been used for the 666 first-cohort repertoires. General observations from the study: Cytomegalovirus-associated status was assigned to approximately 160 TCR beta chains.

Separation from the approximately 710-subject first cohort characterized the 120-subject validation cohort, to which the donors belonged. Profiled with immunoSEQ multiplex PCR; TCRdb holds only in-frame clones, not every one. The sample has some 250,000 clones; about 90% are singletons. Remarks on this clone: The antigen remains undetermined. This CDR3 is also generated by other DNA sequences in the sample.

Unmatched junction bases numbered 2, after V lost 3 bases and J lost 5 bases. This CDR3 has 13 residues. Per germline, CDR1 LNHNV and CDR2 YYDKDF (reference sequence). This chain joins TRBV15 and TRBJ2-7, with 9 bases aligning to TRBD1. The specimen sequenced was PBMCs. The receptor comes from a woman under 40 in good health and CMV-seronegative. CDR3 residues: CATSRGTGNEQYF. The CDR3 bases are TGTGCCACCAGCAGGGGGACAGGGAACGAGCAGTACTTC.